These 28 T cell receptor beta chains came from one sample sequenced in a study of cytomegalovirus exposure and HLA in healthy donors. PCR was performed using 60 Vbeta and 13 Jbeta primers. Libraries were prepared by immunoSEQ multiplex PCR; TCRdb keeps only in-frame clonotypes and omits some of them. The table includes under 200,000 clones, roughly 85% detected once. Sample: PBMCs. The receptor set was obtained from a woman aged 30 to 39 in good health and CMV-seropositive.

This chain joins TRBV5-4 and TRBJ2-5; 13 nucleotides align to TRBD2. The trim removed 0 bases at V and 2 bases at J, leaving 4 bases unmatched. The CDR3 totals 17 residues. Germline assignment: CDR1 SGHNT and CDR2 YYREEE (reference sequence). CDR3 sequence (DNA): TGTGCCAGCAGCTTGGGACTAGCGGGGGGCATACAAGAGACCCAGTACTTC. Translation: CASSLGLAGGIQETQYF.

V and J are TRBV6-6 and TRBJ2-3; D is unresolved. Germline V CDR1 and CDR2: MNHNY, SVGAGI (reference sequence). CDR3 size: 14 residues. Trimming removed 2 bases at V and 3 bases at J, with 9 bases between. The CDR3 sequence is CASSYATPTDTQYF. Written as DNA, the CDR3 is TGTGCCAGCAGTTACGCTACGCCAACAGATACGCAGTATTTT.

A few counts support this clone. The chain combines TRBV5-8 with TRBJ1-4; D possibly corresponds to TRBD1 (5 bases). V gave up 3 bases and J gave up 12 bases, with 24 bases separating them. The germline V gene has CDR1 SGHTS and CDR2 YDEGEE. This CDR3 is 16 amino acids long. CDR3 sequence reads: CASSSAVGGLMKELFF. In DNA, the CDR3 is TGTGCCAGCAGCTCTGCCGTTGGGGGGTTAATGAAGGAACTGTTTTTT.

The J gene is TRBJ1-4, the V gene TRBV5-1; maybe TRBD1 (6 bases). The ends were cut back, 4 bases at V and 6 bases at J, with 13 bases in the middle. This CDR3 contains 14 residues. Germline values: CDR1 SGHRS, CDR2 YFSETQ. CDR3: CASSLGTYDEKLFF. CDR3 sequence (DNA): TGCGCCAGCAGCCTGGGGACATATGATGAAAAACTGTTTTTT.

The rearrangement joins TRBV9 to TRBJ2-1, with TRBD2 matching over 12 bases. This CDR3 is built from 16 residues. V was pared by 7 bases and J by 9 bases, with 14 bases of the junction left unmatched. The germline V gene encodes CDR1 SGDLS and CDR2 YYNGEE. As DNA, the CDR3 is TGTGCCAGCGATAAGCAAGGACTAGCGGGACGGAGTGAGCAGTTCTTC. Protein product: CASDKQGLAGRSEQFF.

The gene calls are TRBV5-6 and TRBJ2-7; 11 bases match TRBD2. CDR1 is SGHDT and CDR2 is YYEEEE in the germline V gene. Germline trimming cut 1 base from V and 2 bases from J; bases unmatched to any gene: 5. CDR3 length: 16 residues. The CDR3 DNA is TGTGCCAGCAGCTTGATGGGACTAGCGGAGCCCTACGAGCAGTACTTC. It is translated as CASSLMGLAEPYEQYF.

The chain joins TRBV4-1 to TRBJ2-7; the D is unclear. Between the trimmed V and J ends, which lost 0 bases and 1 base, there was a span of 10 bases. CDR1 and CDR2 from the germline V gene are MGHRA and YSYEKL. This CDR3 is built from 15 residues. The CDR3 DNA reads as TGCGCCAGCAGCCAAGACTCCGGTGAGTCCTACGAGCAGTACTTC. This sequence encodes CASSQDSGESYEQYF.

The V call is TRBV4-1, the J call TRBJ2-1, with 14 bases matching TRBD2. Germline V CDR1 and CDR2: MGHRA, YSYEKL. CDR3 length: 17 residues. V was clipped by 2 bases and J by 6 bases; unmatched bases: 6. DNA for the CDR3: TGCGCCAGCAGCCAATTCCCCGGACTAGCGGGAGGCAATGAGCAGTTCTTC. Protein: CASSQFPGLAGGNEQFF.

The V call is TRBV7-6, the J call TRBJ2-3, with TRBD1 as a possible D gene (6 bases). Germline assignment: CDR1 SGHVS and CDR2 FNYEAQ. V lost 2 bases to trimming and J lost 2 bases, with 11 bases between them. The CDR3 is made up of 15 amino acids. DNA of the CDR3: TGTGCCAGCAGCTTACTTGGACAGAACACAGATACGCAGTATTTT. Residues: CASSLLGQNTDTQYF.

The chain carries TRBV7-6 and TRBJ2-5, with D perhaps TRBD2 (6 bases). Trimming shortened V by 8 bases and J by 5 bases, and 24 bases separated the two germline ends. Per germline, CDR1 SGHVS and CDR2 FNYEAQ. The CDR3 extends over 16 amino acids. In DNA, the CDR3 is TGTGCCAGCTGCCAAGCTCCAGGGAGGTTGGGGGAGACCCAGTACTTC. This translates into CASCQAPGRLGETQYF.

This chain connects TRBV5-6 to TRBJ2-7; tentative D call: TRBD1 (5 bases). The CDR3 consists of 16 residues. Between the trimmed V and J ends, which lost 3 bases and 4 bases, there was a span of 20 bases. The V gene's germline CDR1 is SGHDT and CDR2 YYEEEE. CDR3 nucleotide sequence: TGTGCCAGCAGCTCAACAAGGACATGGAAGAGGTACGAGCAGTACTTC. Its translation: CASSSTRTWKRYEQYF.

The genes are TRBV7-9 and TRBJ2-7; tentative D call: TRBD1 (6 bases). This CDR3 contains 15 residues. The V gene's germline CDR1 is SEHNR and CDR2 FQNEAQ (reference sequence). Trimming shortened V by 3 bases and J by 2 bases, and 14 bases separated the two germline ends. CDR3 amino acids: CASSFTGLRTYEQYF. DNA for the CDR3: TGTGCCAGCAGCTTTACAGGGTTGAGGACCTACGAGCAGTACTTC.

The sample holds a few counts of this clone. CDR3 sequence reads: CASSSGQGGTGELFF. Written as DNA, the CDR3 is TGCGCCAGCAGCTCGGGACAGGGAGGAACCGGGGAGCTGTTTTTT. This chain uses TRBV5-1 with TRBJ2-2; 9 positions match TRBD1. The CDR3 runs to 15 residues. The germline V gene has CDR1 SGHRS and CDR2 YFSETQ. With V trimmed by 3 bases and J by 5 bases, 5 bases remained unmatched.

This clone was counted a single time. The V gene is TRBV5-4, the J gene TRBJ1-4; tentatively, D is TRBD1 (5 bases). Deletions cut 4 bases from V and 13 bases from J, with 14 bases between. Germline V gene sequence: CDR1 SGHNT, CDR2 YYREEE (reference sequence). This CDR3 comprises 12 residues. In nucleotides, the CDR3 is TGTGCCAGCAGCCCACCTTCGGGGGGACTGTTTTTT. It specifies CASSPPSGGLFF.

This chain connects TRBV14 to TRBJ1-2; 8 nucleotides align to TRBD1. CDR1 is SGHDN, CDR2 FVKESK, per germline. Germline trimming cut 4 bases from V and 8 bases from J; bases unmatched to any gene: 9. This CDR3 contains 14 residues. CDR3 sequence reads: CASSRLGQGQGYTF. CDR3 in DNA: TGTGCCAGCAGCCGCCTTGGACAGGGTCAAGGCTACACCTTC.

This sequence joins TRBV5-1 and TRBJ1-4; 9 positions match TRBD1. The CDR3 totals 15 residues. Unmatched junction bases numbered 5, after V lost 0 bases and J lost 8 bases. Germline CDR1 and CDR2: SGHRS and YFSETQ. CDR3 sequence reads: CASSLDGTGNEKLFF. The DNA for the CDR3 is TGCGCCAGCAGCTTGGACGGGACAGGGAACGAAAAACTGTTTTTT.

On this clone itself: The junction differs from germline at one of its ends, possibly a read error. The chain combines TRBV5-1 with TRBJ2-7; 7 nucleotides match TRBD1. The length of the CDR3 is 13 residues. CDR1 is SGHRS and CDR2 is YFSETQ in the germline V gene. CDR3 sequence: CASSLASGTVRIF. The CDR3 region has the DNA TGCGCCAGCAGCTTGGCTTCCGGGACAGTAAGGATCTTC. Drawing the rest from reference TRBV5-1 and TRBJ2-7, the complete variable domain is KAGVTQTPRYLIKTRGQQVTLSCSPISGHRSVSWYQQTPGQGLQFLFEYFSETQRNKGNFPGRFSGRQFSNSRSEMNVSTLELGDSALYLCASSLASGTVRIFGPGTRLTVT.

This chain links TRBV10-2 with TRBJ2-3, with 9 bases lining up with TRBD2. The V gene's germline CDR1 is WSHSY and CDR2 SAAADI. J was trimmed by 7 bases and V by 4 bases; bases with no gene match: 9. The CDR3 runs to 15 residues. The CDR3 loop is CASSGASGVGNTQYF. The CDR3 DNA follows: TGCGCCAGCAGTGGGGCTAGCGGGGTGGGAAATACGCAGTATTTT.

This sequence joins TRBV10-3 and TRBJ2-5; D perhaps matches TRBD1 (5 bases). CDR3 length equals 13 residues. Germline V CDR1 and CDR2: ENHRY, SYGVKD. V was cut by 3 bases and J by 5 bases, with 10 bases left in between. CDR3 region: CAISDRVHETQYF. In nucleotides, the CDR3 is TGTGCCATCAGTGACAGGGTACATGAGACCCAGTACTTC.

The chain is built from TRBV7-9 and TRBJ2-3; D uncertain. Germline values: CDR1 SEHNR, CDR2 FQNEAQ (reference sequence). This CDR3 region has 12 residues. Trimming shortened V by 3 bases and J by 1 base, and 2 bases separated the two germline ends. The CDR3 spells CASSFGTDTQYF. The DNA of the CDR3 is TGTGCCAGCAGCTTCGGCACAGATACGCAGTATTTT.

The chain has TRBV4-2 and TRBJ2-3; a possible D gene is TRBD2 (7 bases). The CDR3 is made up of 19 amino acids. With 1 base removed from V and 4 bases from J, the gap between germline ends came to 24 bases. Per germline, CDR1 LGHNA and CDR2 YNFKEQ. CDR3 region: CASSQGEWEGGPGADTQYF. CDR3 DNA: TGTGCCAGCAGCCAAGGAGAATGGGAGGGGGGGCCAGGTGCAGATACGCAGTATTTT.

This rearrangement joins TRBV5-1 to TRBJ2-7, with 10 bases aligning to TRBD2. V gave up 7 bases and J gave up 6 bases; unmatched junction bases: 7. The germline V gene encodes CDR1 SGHRS and CDR2 YFSETQ. This CDR3 is 13 amino acids long. For the CDR3, the DNA is TGCGCCAGCGGGGGGCTAGCGGGAGTCGAGCAGTACTTC. The encoded protein is CASGGLAGVEQYF.

This chain joins TRBV18 and TRBJ2-3, with TRBD1 matching 8 bases. Germline V gene sequence: CDR1 KGHSH, CDR2 LQKENI. There are 15 residues in the CDR3. V lost 5 bases, J lost 8 bases, and 12 bases stayed unmatched. The CDR3 sequence is CASSSLQGAGGTQYF. CDR3 nucleotides: TGTGCCAGCTCATCGTTGCAGGGGGCTGGTGGTACGCAGTATTTT.

This clone was counted only a few times. This sequence joins TRBV5-5 and TRBJ2-5; a possible D gene is TRBD2 (6 bases). Per germline, CDR1 SGHKS and CDR2 YYEKEE (reference sequence). V was clipped by 4 bases and J by 2 bases, with 12 bases between them. The CDR3 is 14 residues long. CDR3 amino acids: CASSISSGQETQYF. CDR3 in DNA: TGTGCCAGCAGCATTAGCAGCGGGCAAGAGACCCAGTACTTC.

The chain joins TRBV10-2 to TRBJ1-2, with 7 bases lining up with TRBD1. V lost 4 bases and J lost 4; bases outside the gene matches: 15. The CDR3 totals 17 residues. From germline, CDR1 is WSHSY and CDR2 SAAADI. CDR3 loop: CASSVGRGAPRGYGYTF. DNA of the CDR3: TGCGCCAGCAGTGTCGGCAGGGGGGCGCCGCGCGGCTATGGCTACACCTTC.

The V call is TRBV11-2, the J call TRBJ2-3; the match to TRBD2 covers 15 bases. CDR1 SGHAT and CDR2 FQNNGV come from the germline V gene. The J segment lost 0 bases and the V segment lost 1 base, leaving 5 bases of the junction unmatched. The length of the CDR3 is 19 residues. The CDR3 nucleotides are TGTGCCAGCAGCTTAGGCCCCGGGACTAGCGGGGGGAGCACAGATACGCAGTATTTT. Amino acids: CASSLGPGTSGGSTDTQYF.

The chain joins TRBV2 to TRBJ2-5, with a possible D match to TRBD1 (6 bases). Germline V CDR1 and CDR2: SNHLY, FYNNEI. The CDR3 covers 12 residues. Between the trimmed V and J ends, which lost 4 bases and 4 bases, there was a span of 7 bases. CDR3: CASSVGGETQYF. The CDR3 nucleotides are TGTGCCAGCAGTGTAGGGGGAGAGACCCAGTACTTC. The full variable domain, in which reference TRBV2 and TRBJ2-5 provide the parts outside the CDR3, is EPEVTQTPSHQVTQMGQEVILRCVPISNHLYFYWYRQILGQKVEFLVSFYNNEISEKSEIFDDQFSVERPDGSNFTLKIRSTKLEDSAMYFCASSVGGETQYFGPGTRLLVL.

Here the CDR3 DNA reads TGTGCCAGCTCACGCCCGGGACATCTTGACGGGACCCAGTACTTC. The encoded protein is CASSRPGHLDGTQYF. The V and J genes are TRBV18 and TRBJ2-5; TRBD1 is a possible D gene (6 bases). V dropped 4 bases and J dropped 7 bases, with 19 bases sitting between them. Looked up from germline, CDR1 is KGHSH and CDR2 is LQKENI. CDR3 length equals 15 residues.